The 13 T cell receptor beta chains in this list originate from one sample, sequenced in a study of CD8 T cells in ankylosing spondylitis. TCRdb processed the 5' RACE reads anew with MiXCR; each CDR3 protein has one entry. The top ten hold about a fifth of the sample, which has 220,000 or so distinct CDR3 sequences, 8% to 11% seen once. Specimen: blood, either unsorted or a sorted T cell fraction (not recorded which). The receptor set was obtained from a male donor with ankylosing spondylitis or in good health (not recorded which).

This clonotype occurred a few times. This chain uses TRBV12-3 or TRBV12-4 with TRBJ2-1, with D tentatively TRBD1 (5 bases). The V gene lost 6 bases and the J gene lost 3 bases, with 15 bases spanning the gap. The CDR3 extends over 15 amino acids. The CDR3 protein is CASRKGAGFYNEQFF. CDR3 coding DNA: TGTGCCAGCAGAAAAGGGGCAGGGTTCTACAATGAGCAGTTCTTC.

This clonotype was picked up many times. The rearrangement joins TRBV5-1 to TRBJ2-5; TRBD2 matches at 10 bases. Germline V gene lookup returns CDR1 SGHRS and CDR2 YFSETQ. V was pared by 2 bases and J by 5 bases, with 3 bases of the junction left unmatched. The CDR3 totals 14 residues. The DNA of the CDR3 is TGCGCCAGCAGCTTTACTAGCGGGGATGAGACCCAGTACTTC. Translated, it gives CASSFTSGDETQYF. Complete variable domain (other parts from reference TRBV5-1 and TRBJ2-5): KAGVTQTPRYLIKTRGQQVTLSCSPISGHRSVSWYQQTPGQGLQFLFEYFSETQRNKGNFPGRFSGRQFSNSRSEMNVSTLELGDSALYLCASSFTSGDETQYFGPGTRLLVL.

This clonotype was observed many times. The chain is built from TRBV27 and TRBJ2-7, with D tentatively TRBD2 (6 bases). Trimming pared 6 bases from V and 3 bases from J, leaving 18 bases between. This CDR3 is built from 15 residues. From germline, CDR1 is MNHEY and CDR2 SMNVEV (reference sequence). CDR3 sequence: CASSPPGTSFYEQYF. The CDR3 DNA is TGTGCCAGCAGCCCCCCCGGGACTTCCTTCTACGAGCAGTACTTC.

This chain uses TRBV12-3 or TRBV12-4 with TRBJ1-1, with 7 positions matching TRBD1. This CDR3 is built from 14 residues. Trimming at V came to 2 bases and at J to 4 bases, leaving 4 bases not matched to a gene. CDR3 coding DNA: TGTGCCAGCAGTTTATCCCAGGGGGTCACTGAAGCTTTCTTT. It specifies CASSLSQGVTEAFF.

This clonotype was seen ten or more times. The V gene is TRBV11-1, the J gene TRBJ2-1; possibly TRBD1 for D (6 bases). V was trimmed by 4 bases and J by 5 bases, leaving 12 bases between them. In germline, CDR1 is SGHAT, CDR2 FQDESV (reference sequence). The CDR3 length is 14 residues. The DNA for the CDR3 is TGTGCCAGCAGCTCAGGGGTTTTAGACAATGAGCAGTTCTTC. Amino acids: CASSSGVLDNEQFF.

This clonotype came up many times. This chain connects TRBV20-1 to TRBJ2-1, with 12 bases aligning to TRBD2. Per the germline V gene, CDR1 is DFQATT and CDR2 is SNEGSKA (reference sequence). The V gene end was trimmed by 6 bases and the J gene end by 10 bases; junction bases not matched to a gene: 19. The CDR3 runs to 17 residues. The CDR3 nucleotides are TGCAGTGCCACAAAATCTAGCGGGGGGGCCCTCAACTACGAGCAGTTCTTC. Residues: CSATKSSGGALNYEQFF.

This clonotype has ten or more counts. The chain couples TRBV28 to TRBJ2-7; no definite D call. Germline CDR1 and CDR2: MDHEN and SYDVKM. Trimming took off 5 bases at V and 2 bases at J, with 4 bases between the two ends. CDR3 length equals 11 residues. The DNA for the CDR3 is TGTGCCAGCAGTCCTACCTACGAGCAGTACTTC. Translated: CASSPTYEQYF.

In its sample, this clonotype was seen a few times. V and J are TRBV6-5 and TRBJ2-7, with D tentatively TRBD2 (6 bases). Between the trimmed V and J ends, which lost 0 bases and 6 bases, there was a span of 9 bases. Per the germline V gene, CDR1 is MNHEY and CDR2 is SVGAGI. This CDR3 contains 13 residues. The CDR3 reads CASSYSGGREQYF. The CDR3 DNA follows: TGTGCCAGCAGTTACTCGGGAGGCCGCGAGCAGTACTTC.

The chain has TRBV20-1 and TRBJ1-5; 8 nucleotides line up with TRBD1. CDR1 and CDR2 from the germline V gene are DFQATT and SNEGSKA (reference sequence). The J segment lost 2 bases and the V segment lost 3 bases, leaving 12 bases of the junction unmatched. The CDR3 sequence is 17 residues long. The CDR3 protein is CSASPNTQGGGNQPQHF. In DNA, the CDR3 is TGCAGTGCTAGCCCTAATACACAGGGGGGAGGCAATCAGCCCCAGCATTTT.

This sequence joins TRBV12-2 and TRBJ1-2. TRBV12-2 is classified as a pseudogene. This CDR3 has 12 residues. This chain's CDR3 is CASRDCDFGYTF. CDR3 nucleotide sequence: TGTGCAAGTCGCGATTGCGATTTCGGCTACACCTTC.

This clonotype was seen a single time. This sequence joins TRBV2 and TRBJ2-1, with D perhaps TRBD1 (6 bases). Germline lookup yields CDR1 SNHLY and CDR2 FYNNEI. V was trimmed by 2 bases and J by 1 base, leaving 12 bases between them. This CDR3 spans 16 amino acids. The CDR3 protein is CASSEQGSVSYNEQFF. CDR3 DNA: TGTGCCAGCAGTGAACAGGGGAGTGTATCCTACAATGAGCAGTTCTTC.

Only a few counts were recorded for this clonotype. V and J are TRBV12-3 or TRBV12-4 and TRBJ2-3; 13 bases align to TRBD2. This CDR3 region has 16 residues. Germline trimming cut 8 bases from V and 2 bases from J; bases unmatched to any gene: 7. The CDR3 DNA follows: TGTGCCAGCGGATTACTAGCGGGGGGGTTCACAGATACGCAGTATTTT. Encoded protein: CASGLLAGGFTDTQYF.

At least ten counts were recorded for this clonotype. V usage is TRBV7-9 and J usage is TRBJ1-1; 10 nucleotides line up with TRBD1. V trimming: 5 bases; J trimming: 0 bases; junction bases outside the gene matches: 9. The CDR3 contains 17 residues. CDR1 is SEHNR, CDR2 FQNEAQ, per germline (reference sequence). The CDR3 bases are TGTGCCAGCAGCGCCAGCGGGACAGGGGTAATGAACACTGAAGCTTTCTTT. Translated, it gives CASSASGTGVMNTEAFF.